The table lists the clone carrying this T cell receptor (beta chain) with a few counts. The antigen is unknown. This entry is derived from a study of beta chain features in type 1 diabetes. Study results and caveats: Within the patient group, naive, central memory and Treg TCRB repertoires appeared more similar to each other than within healthy donors.

Blood was drawn once from each donor into heparinised tubes. The draws averaged about 120 mL. CD4+ naive, central memory, regulatory and stem cell-like memory cells were sorted via CD45RO/CCR7/CD25/CD127/CD95/CD27. Germline V CDR1 and CDR2: GTSNPN, SVGIG (reference sequence). Between the trimmed V and J ends, which lost 2 bases and 0 bases, there was a span of 6 bases. This CDR3 spans 13 amino acids. Expressed TCRB transcripts were sequenced because the entire RNA isolate underwent reverse transcription. Samples of naive, central memory and regulatory T cells yielded a mean of about 3.6 million reads. Using immunoSEQ multiplex PCR, the repertoire was profiled, and TCRdb retains in-frame clones only, with some absent. The profile shows around 500,000 clones, about 30% of them singletons.

This chain uses TRBV30 with TRBJ2-3; D not resolved. The receptor's source is a man aged 18-30 years in good health. Sequences were obtained from naive CD4+ T cells from blood. CDR3 DNA sequence: TGTGCCTGGAGTATAGACAGCACAGATACGCAGTATTTT. Its translation: CAWSIDSTDTQYF.